This T cell receptor (beta chain) comes out of a study of cytomegalovirus exposure and HLA in healthy donors. Findings of the study overall: Follow-up analysis seemed to connect common viral pathogens with several of the most significant clusters identified. Certain indistinguishable V segments, among them TRBV6-2 and TRBV6-3, were excluded.

With regard to this clone: Its antigen is currently unknown.

Trimming took 3 bases from V and 1 from J; bases not matched to a gene: 15. The CDR3 runs 19 residues. The germline gives CDR1 SGHRS, CDR2 YFSETQ. This PCR relied on a set of 60 Vbeta primers and 13 Jbeta primers. Clones were sequenced by immunoSEQ multiplex PCR, and TCRdb holds only the in-frame ones, with some missing. This table holds more than 150,000 clones, roughly 80% found once. The TCR originated in a man aged 50 to 59 in good health and CMV-seronegative. Sequencing input: PBMCs. This sequence joins TRBV5-1 and TRBJ1-3; TRBD1 matches 8 bases. This chain's CDR3 is CASSWAGTGSPGSGNTIYF. The CDR3 coding sequence is TGCGCCAGCAGCTGGGCCGGGACAGGTTCTCCGGGGTCTGGAAACACCATATATTTT.